This TCR beta chain was documented in a study of T cells in women clearing cervical HPV infection. Germline CDR1 LNHDA, CDR2 SQIVND (reference sequence). The CDR3 spans 16 residues. J was trimmed by 4 bases and V by 6 bases; bases with no gene match: 9. Details on this clone: With the read ending 3 residues before the CDR3 end, the germline J gene is used to fill in that end.

TCRdb's table, derived via immunoSEQ multiplex PCR, lists solely in-frame clones and lacks some. This sample carries roughly 38,000 clones, with around 6.4% going to the ten biggest clones. The chain links TRBV19 to TRBJ1-5; 10 bases map to TRBD1. Sequencing was done on a sample of blood buffy coat. The receptor was isolated from a woman between 18 and 75 years old with a cervical HPV16 infection that either progressed to CIN3+ or cleared (not recorded which). CDR3 protein: CASRPDRGPVNQPQHF. The part of the CDR3 DNA that was read is TGTGCCAGTAGACCCGACAGGGGGCCTGTTAATCAGCCC.